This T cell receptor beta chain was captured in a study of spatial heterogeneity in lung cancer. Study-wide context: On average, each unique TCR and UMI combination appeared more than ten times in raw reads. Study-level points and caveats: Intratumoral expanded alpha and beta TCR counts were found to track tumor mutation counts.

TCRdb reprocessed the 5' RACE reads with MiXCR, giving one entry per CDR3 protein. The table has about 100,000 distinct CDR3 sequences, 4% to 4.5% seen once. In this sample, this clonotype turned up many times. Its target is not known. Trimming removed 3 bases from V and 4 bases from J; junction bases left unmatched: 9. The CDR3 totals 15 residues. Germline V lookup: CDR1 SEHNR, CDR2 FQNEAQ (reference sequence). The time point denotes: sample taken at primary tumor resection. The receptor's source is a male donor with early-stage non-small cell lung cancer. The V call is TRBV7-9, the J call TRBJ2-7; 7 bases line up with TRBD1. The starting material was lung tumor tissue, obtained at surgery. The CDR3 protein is CASSFTQGDQYEQYF. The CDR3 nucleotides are TGTGCCAGCAGCTTTACTCAGGGGGATCAGTACGAGCAGTACTTC.